This section outlines one T cell receptor (beta chain) sequence together with its context. The antigen is not known. Profiled with immunoSEQ multiplex PCR; TCRdb holds only in-frame clones, not every one. The data hold 60,000 to 75,000 clones, with approximately 80% observed a single time. The sample comes from a study of OX40 agonist ivuxolimab in advanced cancers. Background on the study: Ivuxolimab was delivered to patients intravenously every 2 weeks at doses spanning 0.01 to 10 mg/kg. Study results and caveats: Certain nonresponding patients likewise had low normalized T-cell clonal expansion.

The CDR3 runs 14 residues. The V gene's germline CDR1 is SGHRS and CDR2 YFSETQ. V shed 4 bases and J 13 bases; nucleotides not matched to a gene: 12. This sequence originates from an adult with an advanced solid tumor such as melanoma, head and neck, liver or kidney cancer. The chain carries TRBV5-1 and TRBJ2-2, with 8 bases matching TRBD1. Specimen: CD4+ or CD8+ T cells sorted from blood, collected in a trial of the OX40 agonist ivuxolimab. The CDR3 nucleotides are TGCGCCAGCAGCGCAGGGACAGGAGGTGCACGGCTGTTTTTT. Its protein product is CASSAGTGGARLFF.